This passage covers 23 T cell receptor beta chains from one sample sequenced in a study of response to subunit inactivated influenza vaccine. TCRdb redid the calling of the RT-PCR reads with MiXCR, one entry per CDR3 protein. The profile shows 450,000 to 550,000 distinct CDR3 sequences, 25% of them singletons. Sample: CD4+ T cells sorted from PBMCs, taken approximately 5 days after vaccination. All receptors derive from a man aged 45-60 years who received an inactivated influenza vaccine.

The chain uses TRBV6-2 or TRBV6-3 and TRBJ2-1, with 7 bases lining up with TRBD2. Germline assignment: CDR1 MNHEY and CDR2 SVGEGT. The CDR3 runs to 17 residues. J gave up 7 bases and V 2 bases, and 14 bases lay outside the gene matches. Here the CDR3 reads CASSYPPGRVFGNEQFF. CDR3 DNA sequence: TGTGCCAGCAGTTACCCCCCGGGGAGGGTCTTCGGTAATGAGCAGTTCTTC.

The chain is built from TRBV6-2 or TRBV6-3 and TRBJ1-5; 8 nucleotides match TRBD1. V gave up 7 bases and J gave up 7 bases; unmatched junction bases: 6. The CDR3 totals 13 residues. CDR1 and CDR2 (germline): MNHEY, SVGEGT. The CDR3 region has the DNA TGTGCCAGCACCGGACAGGGTTGGCAGCCCCAGCATTTT. Its protein product is CASTGQGWQPQHF.

The V gene is TRBV12-3 or TRBV12-4, the J gene TRBJ2-3, with D tentatively TRBD1 (5 bases). Trimming took 6 bases from V and 1 from J, leaving 17 bases between them. The CDR3 loop spans 16 amino acids. Here the CDR3 DNA reads TGTGCCAGCAGGAGCCTGACTGGACACGGCACAGATACGCAGTATTTT. Its protein is CASRSLTGHGTDTQYF.

V and J are TRBV5-5 and TRBJ2-2, with D unclear. Germline V gene sequence: CDR1 SGHKS, CDR2 YYEKEE (reference sequence). V was clipped by 4 bases and J by 0 bases, with 10 bases between them. This CDR3 region has 15 residues. The CDR3: CASSESVANTGELFF. The CDR3 coding sequence is TGTGCCAGCAGCGAATCCGTCGCGAACACCGGGGAGCTGTTTTTT.

The gene calls are TRBV20-1 and TRBJ1-4; no clear D gene. The germline gives CDR1 DFQATT, CDR2 SNEGSKA (reference sequence). V lost 8 bases and J lost 10, with 17 bases in between. The CDR3 is 12 amino acids. In DNA form, the CDR3 reads TGCAGTACCCACAAGGCGGGGAGAAAACTGTTTTTT. Protein product: CSTHKAGRKLFF.

The chain employs TRBV7-9 and TRBJ2-6, with D possibly matching TRBD1 (5 bases). The CDR3 has 14 amino acids. V was trimmed by 8 bases and J by 4 bases, leaving 12 bases between them. The germline CDR1 and CDR2 sequences are SEHNR and FQNEAQ (reference sequence). The CDR3 DNA reads TGTGCCAGCCCAGTACAGGCCGGGGCCAACGTCCTGACTTTC. Amino acids: CASPVQAGANVLTF.

This clonotype was detected only a few times. The chain's CDR3 is CASSYGRGGQETQYF. DNA of the CDR3: TGTGCCAGCAGTTACGGTCGGGGAGGACAAGAGACCCAGTACTTC. The chain couples TRBV6-5 to TRBJ2-5; possibly TRBD2 for D (6 bases). CDR1 is MNHEY and CDR2 is SVGAGI in the germline V gene. This CDR3 comprises 15 residues. The germline V and J ends were trimmed by 2 bases and 2 bases, with 12 bases remaining between them.

In this sample, this clonotype turned up many times. The chain couples TRBV7-2 to TRBJ2-1, with 13 positions matching TRBD2. V lost 5 bases to trimming and J lost 8 bases; unmatched junction nucleotides: 9. Germline V gives CDR1 SGHTA, CDR2 FQGNSA. This CDR3 comprises 16 residues. The CDR3 DNA reads as TGTGCCAGCAGCGGAACTAGCGGGGGGGCAAATTATGAGCAGTTCTTC. The encoded protein is CASSGTSGGANYEQFF.

The J gene is TRBJ2-2, the V gene TRBV12-3 or TRBV12-4, with D tentatively TRBD2 (6 bases). This CDR3 contains 16 residues. V was cut by 6 bases and J by 4 bases, with 18 bases left in between. In nucleotides, the CDR3 is TGTGCCAGCAGAAGCCACGGCACGGGGGTCACCGGGGAGCTGTTTTTT. Its protein is CASRSHGTGVTGELFF.

This clonotype has a handful of counts. The chain links TRBV4-3 to TRBJ1-6, with TRBD1 as a possible D gene (5 bases). The germline gives CDR1 LGHNA, CDR2 YSLEER. The CDR3 sequence is 16 residues long. Between the trimmed V and J ends, which lost 0 bases and 5 bases, there was a span of 11 bases. CDR3 sequence: CASSQDRQSNNSPLHF. The CDR3 DNA sequence: TGCGCCAGCAGCCAAGATAGACAGTCTAATAATTCACCCCTCCACTTT.

V usage is TRBV24-1 and J usage is TRBJ2-1, with a weak D call TRBD2 (6 bases). V dropped 3 bases and J dropped 1 base, with 15 bases sitting between them. The CDR3 length is 17 residues. The germline V gene has CDR1 KGHDR and CDR2 SFDVKD. The CDR3 DNA sequence: TGTGCCACCAGTGATGCGGGCGGGACGGGATCCTACAATGAGCAGTTCTTC. It codes for CATSDAGGTGSYNEQFF.

This rearrangement joins TRBV5-1 to TRBJ2-1; 7 bases match TRBD1. CDR3 length: 16 amino acids. The germline V gene encodes CDR1 SGHRS and CDR2 YFSETQ. V dropped 5 bases and J dropped 2; count of bases not matched to a gene: 10. The CDR3 loop reads CASSAVSGTAYNEQFF. The CDR3 bases are TGCGCCAGCAGTGCCGTTTCCGGGACAGCCTACAATGAGCAGTTCTTC.

The rearrangement links TRBV5-1 to TRBJ2-5; TRBD1 agrees at 9 bases. CDR1 and CDR2 from the germline V gene are SGHRS and YFSETQ. V was clipped by 0 bases and J by 3 bases; unmatched bases: 0. CDR3 length: 14 residues. The CDR3 nucleotides read TGCGCCAGCAGCTTGGGGACAGGGGAAGAGACCCAGTACTTC. Translation: CASSLGTGEETQYF.

This clonotype has more than one count but fewer than ten. The chain combines TRBV12-3 or TRBV12-4 with TRBJ1-5, with 10 bases matching TRBD1. J gave up 6 bases and V 3 bases, and 5 bases lay outside the gene matches. The CDR3 has 15 amino acids. The CDR3 is CASSFIGQGVQPQHF. The CDR3 DNA sequence: TGTGCCAGCAGTTTTATAGGACAGGGGGTTCAGCCCCAGCATTTT.

The chain links TRBV11-2 to TRBJ1-1; D call uncertain. The germline gives CDR1 SGHAT, CDR2 FQNNGV. V lost 1 base and J 2 bases, leaving 8 bases between the germline ends. The CDR3 runs 14 residues. Here the CDR3 reads CASSLVGINTEAFF. The CDR3 DNA is TGTGCCAGCAGCTTAGTTGGGATCAACACTGAAGCTTTCTTT.

The V gene is TRBV20-1, the J gene TRBJ2-2; 11 bases line up with TRBD2. The length of the CDR3 is 17 residues. V dropped 0 bases and J dropped 4; count of bases not matched to a gene: 7. Germline assignment: CDR1 DFQATT and CDR2 SNEGSKA (reference sequence). CDR3 residues: CSARDKGTSGATGELFF. The CDR3 DNA reads as TGCAGTGCTAGAGATAAGGGGACTAGCGGAGCCACCGGGGAGCTGTTTTTT.

The J gene is TRBJ1-2, the V gene TRBV7-9, with 8 bases aligning to TRBD1. CDR1 is SEHNR and CDR2 is FQNEAQ in the germline V gene (reference sequence). After removal of 5 bases from V and 8 bases from J, the junction contained 13 bases not matched to a gene. CDR3 length: 15 amino acids. The CDR3 here is CASSPQGEASGGYTF. CDR3 in DNA: TGTGCCAGCAGCCCACAGGGGGAGGCTTCGGGAGGCTACACCTTC.

The genes are TRBV20-1 and TRBJ1-5, with a possible D match to TRBD1 (5 bases). The CDR3 loop spans 13 amino acids. The germline V and J ends were trimmed by 4 bases and 6 bases, with 13 bases remaining between them. CDR1 and CDR2 from the germline V gene are DFQATT and SNEGSKA (reference sequence). The CDR3 DNA follows: TGCAGTGCTAAGGAAGGGGTCAGTCAGCCCCAGCATTTT. Amino acids: CSAKEGVSQPQHF.

V and J are TRBV20-1 and TRBJ2-4; D is uncertain. The germline V gene has CDR1 DFQATT and CDR2 SNEGSKA (reference sequence). The CDR3 has 16 amino acids. V was clipped by 0 bases and J by 1 base, with 13 bases between them. DNA of the CDR3: TGCAGTGCTAGAGAAATTAACGATTGGGCCAAAAACATTCAGTACTTC. Translation: CSAREINDWAKNIQYF.

The chain has TRBV28 and TRBJ2-2; possibly TRBD1 or TRBD2 for D (6 bases each). There are 14 residues in the CDR3. The V gene's germline CDR1 is MDHEN and CDR2 SYDVKM. The V and J ends lost 6 bases and 4 bases respectively, with 12 bases between them. The CDR3 loop reads CASRAGHPTGELFF. DNA of the CDR3: TGTGCCAGCAGGGCGGGACACCCCACCGGGGAGCTGTTTTTT.

This rearrangement joins TRBV25-1 to TRBJ2-3, with D possibly being TRBD2 (6 bases). The germline CDR1 and CDR2 sequences are MGHDK and SYGVNS. The germline V and J ends were trimmed by 4 bases and 2 bases, with 13 bases remaining between them. The CDR3 spans 15 residues. The chain's CDR3 is CASSAPGTHTDTQYF. CDR3 sequence (DNA): TGTGCCAGCAGTGCCCCCGGGACTCACACAGATACGCAGTATTTT.

The chain has TRBV20-1 and TRBJ2-5; TRBD2 matches 11 bases. The length of the CDR3 is 14 residues. Trimming at V came to 4 bases and at J to 2 bases, leaving 3 bases not matched to a gene. Germline assignment: CDR1 DFQATT and CDR2 SNEGSKA (reference sequence). CDR3: CSATRLAGQETQYF. Here the CDR3 DNA reads TGCAGTGCTACCCGACTAGCGGGACAAGAGACCCAGTACTTC.

This clonotype has a handful of counts. The rearrangement joins TRBV10-1 to TRBJ2-2; D may be TRBD2 (6 bases). This CDR3 region has 15 residues. Trimming stripped 3 bases from V and 6 bases from J, with 14 bases between. Germline CDR1 reads WNHNN; CDR2 reads SYGVQD (reference sequence). The CDR3 loop reads CASSEETRSPGELFF. The CDR3 bases are TGCGCCAGCAGTGAAGAGACTAGGAGTCCCGGGGAGCTGTTTTTT.